This T cell receptor (beta chain) emerged from a study of cytomegalovirus exposure and HLA in healthy donors. About the research overall: The Caucasian-associated ancestry cluster contained 65% to 85% of the roughly 400 genotyped donors.

As regards this clone: Its antigen is unidentified.

Vbeta (60) and Jbeta (13) primers were used in the PCR. TCRdb keeps only in-frame clones here, not all; method: immunoSEQ multiplex PCR. This sample's table has about 210,000 clones. Study outcomes and limitations: Immune exposure information available was restricted to CMV serostatus. Upon later analysis, TCR association rates were observed to vary by HLA locus, being highest for DRB1 and lowest for HLA-C.

The CDR3 spans 19 residues. Germline V gives CDR1 LNHDA, CDR2 SQIVND (reference sequence). V lost 3 bases to trimming and J lost 4 bases; unmatched junction nucleotides: 16. Material: PBMCs. This chain uses TRBV19 with TRBJ2-2; TRBD2 aligns across 8 bases. This receptor was obtained from a woman aged 25 to 45 in good health and CMV-seropositive. The CDR3 reads CASSIGRGDRLVTTGELFF. The CDR3 DNA reads as TGTGCCAGTAGTATTGGGCGGGGGGACCGACTCGTGACCACCGGGGAGCTGTTTTTT.